Below are 31 T cell receptor beta chains sequenced from a single sample in a study of T cells in Graves' hyperthyroidism and ophthalmopathy. The CDR3 regions of TCR beta were amplified from RNA transcripts. Carried out on the TCR CDR3, a first-round RT-PCR used the HTBI primer set. TCRdb processed the multiplex PCR reads anew with MiXCR; each CDR3 protein has one entry. The table records about 640,000 distinct CDR3 sequences, about 14% of them present only once. Sample: blood. The receptor source for this set is a woman between 50 and 59 years old with Graves' ophthalmopathy.

This clonotype was found many times. The chain is built from TRBV5-1 and TRBJ1-5; D is ambiguous. The CDR3 covers 14 residues. Trimming shortened V by 0 bases and J by 6 bases, and 10 bases separated the two germline ends. The germline CDR1 and CDR2 sequences are SGHRS and YFSETQ. The CDR3 coding sequence is TGCGCCAGCAGCTTGGGACAAGTCGGTCAGCCCCAGCATTTT. This encodes CASSLGQVGQPQHF.

This clonotype has only a few counts. The chain employs TRBV7-8 and TRBJ1-4; D remains unclear. V lost 10 bases and J lost 3, with 9 bases in between. Germline CDR1 SGHVS, CDR2 FQNEAQ. The CDR3 covers 12 residues. The CDR3 sequence: CAIKGPNEKLFF. The CDR3 DNA reads as TGTGCCATCAAAGGGCCTAATGAAAAACTGTTTTTT.

In its sample, this clonotype was seen many times. The chain recombines TRBV7-2 with TRBJ2-6, with 12 bases fitting TRBD2. With 5 bases clipped from V and 3 bases from J, the junction kept 8 bases outside the gene matches. The CDR3 totals 18 residues. Germline V gene lookup returns CDR1 SGHTA and CDR2 FQGNSA. CDR3 nucleotide sequence: TGTGCCAGCAGCAAGACTAGCGGGAGACCCTTTGGGGCCAACGTCCTGACTTTC. Translated, it gives CASSKTSGRPFGANVLTF.

This clonotype was seen many times. This rearrangement joins TRBV6-6 to TRBJ1-2; D possibly corresponds to TRBD1 (5 bases). The germline V gene encodes CDR1 MNHNY and CDR2 SVGAGI (reference sequence). The CDR3 is 14 amino acids. Trimming shortened V by 0 bases and J by 4 bases, and 9 bases separated the two germline ends. The CDR3 loop is CASSYSGESYGYTF. For the CDR3, the DNA is TGTGCCAGCAGTTACTCAGGGGAATCCTATGGCTACACCTTC.

The CDR3: CASSLTRERGINEQFF. The CDR3 DNA is TGTGCCAGCAGCTTAACGAGGGAAAGGGGGATAAATGAGCAGTTCTTC. V is TRBV7-3 and J is TRBJ2-1, with D possibly matching TRBD1 (6 bases). Germline V lookup: CDR1 SGHTA, CDR2 FQGTGA. The CDR3 runs to 16 residues. V was shortened by 0 bases and J by 7 bases, with 16 bases between the two germline ends.

The genes are TRBV6-5 and TRBJ2-5, with D possibly matching TRBD1 (6 bases). This CDR3 region has 15 residues. V was clipped by 6 bases and J by 2 bases, with 16 bases between them. Looked up from germline, CDR1 is MNHEY and CDR2 is SVGAGI. DNA for the CDR3: TGTGCCAGCAGCTTCTCGGCAGGGGTTCAAGAGACCCAGTACTTC. The encoded protein is CASSFSAGVQETQYF.

This clonotype was observed at least ten times. The CDR3: CSVGLERLTDTQYF. The CDR3 DNA reads TGCAGCGTTGGTTTGGAGCGGCTCACAGATACGCAGTATTTT. The chain employs TRBV29-1 and TRBJ2-3, with a tentative D call TRBD2 (5 bases). This CDR3 has 14 residues. V lost 4 bases and J lost 2, with 13 bases in between. Germline values: CDR1 SQVTM, CDR2 ANQGSEA.

This clonotype was seen ten or more times. J is TRBJ1-2 and V is TRBV10-3; D remains ambiguous. CDR1 is ENHRY and CDR2 is SYGVKD in the germline V gene. The CDR3 spans 15 residues. V lost 4 bases and J 4 bases, leaving 16 bases between the germline ends. The CDR3 loop is CAISGPEDGFYGYTF. The CDR3 DNA reads TGTGCCATCAGTGGTCCCGAGGACGGATTCTATGGCTACACCTTC.

This clonotype was picked up a small number of times. This chain connects TRBV28 to TRBJ1-1, with D unresolved. CDR3 length: 17 amino acids. CDR1 and CDR2 from the germline V gene are MDHEN and SYDVKM. DNA for the CDR3: TGTGCTGGCAGTTTCGGTTTGCGGGCACCTCTGAACACTGAAGCTTTCTTT. Translated: CAGSFGLRAPLNTEAFF. The variable domain in full, with the rest retrieved from reference TRBV28 and TRBJ1-1, is DVKVTQSSRYLVKRTGEKVFLECVQDMDHENMFWYRQDPGLGLRLIYFSYDVKMKEKGDIPEGYSVSREKKERFSLILESASTNQTSMYLCAGSFGLRAPLNTEAFFGQGTRLTVV.

This clonotype showed up many times. V and J are TRBV28 and TRBJ1-1; a weak D match, TRBD1 (6 bases). Trimming removed 3 bases at V and 5 bases at J, with 25 bases between. The CDR3 has 18 residues. The germline CDR1 and CDR2 sequences are MDHEN and SYDVKM. The CDR3: CASSLGAGGWNAITEAFF. The DNA of the CDR3 is TGTGCCAGCAGTTTGGGGGCGGGGGGTTGGAACGCGATTACTGAAGCTTTCTTT.

The J gene is TRBJ2-3, the V gene TRBV4-3, with D perhaps matching TRBD1 (6 bases). The ends were cut back, 0 bases at V and 11 bases at J, with 12 bases in the middle. There are 13 residues in the CDR3. CDR1 is LGHNA and CDR2 is YSLEER in the germline V gene. The CDR3 here is CASSQDRGQMQYF. In nucleotides, the CDR3 is TGCGCCAGCAGCCAAGATCGAGGACAGATGCAGTATTTT.

This clonotype was observed a handful of times. The rearrangement joins TRBV19 to TRBJ2-3; D is ambiguous. Looked up from germline, CDR1 is LNHDA and CDR2 is SQIVND (reference sequence). Trimming cost V 0 bases and J 4 bases, with 8 bases left between them. This CDR3 is 14 amino acids long. The CDR3 region is CASSIDWAADTQYF. Written as DNA, the CDR3 is TGTGCCAGTAGTATAGATTGGGCAGCAGATACGCAGTATTTT.

In its sample, this clonotype was seen many times. V usage is TRBV18 and J usage is TRBJ1-2; a weak D match, TRBD1 (6 bases). The germline V and J ends were trimmed by 5 bases and 6 bases, with 13 bases remaining between them. Per the germline V gene, CDR1 is KGHSH and CDR2 is LQKENI. The CDR3 sequence is 13 residues long. CDR3 protein: CASSEQGWDGYTF. The CDR3 nucleotides read TGTGCCAGCTCAGAACAGGGATGGGATGGCTACACCTTC.

Only a few counts were recorded for this clonotype. This chain uses TRBV5-1 with TRBJ2-5; 14 bases match TRBD2. Per germline, CDR1 SGHRS and CDR2 YFSETQ. The CDR3 runs 17 residues. With V trimmed by 5 bases and J by 1 base, 7 bases remained unmatched. CDR3 sequence: CASSSGLAGVSQETQYF. The CDR3 DNA reads as TGCGCCAGCAGTTCGGGACTAGCGGGAGTGTCCCAAGAGACCCAGTACTTC.

This clonotype was picked up many times. The J gene is TRBJ2-4, the V gene TRBV7-9; D tentatively fits TRBD1 or TRBD2 (5 bases each). The CDR3 loop spans 13 amino acids. V lost 6 bases and J 11 bases, leaving 17 bases between the germline ends. Germline V gene sequence: CDR1 SEHNR, CDR2 FQNEAQ (reference sequence). The CDR3 DNA reads TGTGCCAGCAGGAGTCGGGACCTTGACCTTCAGTACTTC. It translates to CASRSRDLDLQYF. Filled out from reference TRBV7-9 and TRBJ2-4, the complete variable domain reads DTGVSQNPRHKITKRGQNVTFRCDPISEHNRLYWYRQTLGQGPEFLTYFQNEAQLEKSRLLSDRFSAERPKGSFSTLEIQRTEQGDSAMYLCASRSRDLDLQYFGAGTRLSVL.

The rearrangement links TRBV10-3 to TRBJ1-4; unclear D gene. The germline V gene encodes CDR1 ENHRY and CDR2 SYGVKD. CDR3 length: 13 residues. Trimming shortened V by 5 bases and J by 8 bases, and 12 bases separated the two germline ends. In nucleotides, the CDR3 is TGTGCCATCAGTAGATCTCGTCGCGAAAAACTGTTTTTT. Its protein product is CAISRSRREKLFF.

This clonotype was found many times. This chain uses TRBV11-3 with TRBJ2-7; D gene unclear. Per germline, CDR1 SGHNT and CDR2 YENEEA. Between the trimmed V and J ends, which lost 7 bases and 2 bases, there was a span of 12 bases. This CDR3 has 13 amino acids. CDR3: CASTSAPPYEQYF. The CDR3 DNA is TGTGCCAGCACGTCCGCACCCCCCTACGAGCAGTACTTC.

The chain employs TRBV27 and TRBJ2-7; D is perhaps TRBD1 or TRBD2 (5 bases each). From germline, CDR1 is MNHEY and CDR2 SMNVEV (reference sequence). V lost 8 bases and J lost 0, with 11 bases in between. The length of the CDR3 is 13 residues. The CDR3 nucleotides are TGTGCCAGCGGGGACCGAACCTCCTACGAGCAGTACTTC. Translation: CASGDRTSYEQYF.

This clonotype was seen many times. V and J are TRBV18 and TRBJ1-1; D remains ambiguous. This CDR3 contains 13 residues. V was pared by 3 bases and J by 4 bases, with 9 bases between. CDR1 is KGHSH and CDR2 is LQKENI in the germline V gene. In nucleotides, the CDR3 is TGTGCCAGCTCACCGGGTCCGGGCACTGAAGCTTTCTTT. Its translation: CASSPGPGTEAFF.

The V and J genes are TRBV15 and TRBJ1-5; 9 positions agree with TRBD1. Looked up from germline, CDR1 is LNHNV and CDR2 is YYDKDF (reference sequence). This CDR3 is built from 17 residues. The junction had 7 bases not matched to a gene; V was cut back by 2 bases and J by 2 bases. CDR3 DNA sequence: TGTGCCACCAGCAGACTCGGGGGACAGGGTGGCAATCAGCCCCAGCATTTT. It specifies CATSRLGGQGGNQPQHF.

The chain has TRBV27 and TRBJ2-7, with D maybe TRBD2 (5 bases). This CDR3 spans 16 amino acids. Per the germline V gene, CDR1 is MNHEY and CDR2 is SMNVEV (reference sequence). V lost 0 bases, J lost 0 bases, and 12 bases lay in between. CDR3 nucleotide sequence: TGTGCCAGCAGTTTATCAGGACTCCTTTCCTCCTACGAGCAGTACTTC. Translation gives CASSLSGLLSSYEQYF.

In its sample, this clonotype was seen many times. The rearrangement links TRBV18 to TRBJ2-3; D is uncertain. The CDR3 contains 14 residues. Germline values: CDR1 KGHSH, CDR2 LQKENI. V lost 5 bases to trimming and J lost 2 bases, with 11 bases between them. CDR3 sequence reads: CASSSTRDTDTQYF. The CDR3 nucleotides are TGTGCCAGCTCATCCACCCGAGACACAGATACGCAGTATTTT.

This clonotype was detected a few times. The V and J genes are TRBV3-1 and TRBJ2-6; TRBD2 agrees at 11 bases. The CDR3 covers 18 residues. Germline V gene sequence: CDR1 LGHDT, CDR2 YNNKEL (reference sequence). V lost 0 bases and J lost 4; bases outside the gene matches: 5. The CDR3 region has the DNA TGTGCCAGCAGCCAAGAATTGCTAGCGGGAGGAGGGGCCAACGTCCTGACTTTC. Protein: CASSQELLAGGGANVLTF.

This clonotype has ten or more counts. The rearrangement joins TRBV20-1 to TRBJ2-5; D gene ambiguous. V lost 4 bases to trimming and J lost 0 bases, with 9 bases between them. From germline, CDR1 is DFQATT and CDR2 SNEGSKA (reference sequence). The CDR3 is 13 amino acids. The DNA for the CDR3 is TGCAGTGCTACCTCAGATGACCAAGAGACCCAGTACTTC. It codes for CSATSDDQETQYF.

This clonotype was seen ten or more times. This rearrangement joins TRBV7-9 to TRBJ2-1; 10 bases map to TRBD2. Germline V gene sequence: CDR1 SEHNR, CDR2 FQNEAQ (reference sequence). Trimming removed 4 bases from V and 7 bases from J; junction bases left unmatched: 7. The CDR3 is 15 amino acids. The CDR3 nucleotides read TGTGCCAGCAGCTACAGCGGGAGGGCCGATAATGAGCAGTTCTTC. It specifies CASSYSGRADNEQFF.

Only a few counts were recorded for this clonotype. CDR3: CAISVGDEQFF. The CDR3 nucleotides read TGTGCCATCAGTGTGGGGGATGAGCAGTTCTTC. V usage is TRBV10-3 and J usage is TRBJ2-1; D possibly uses TRBD1 or TRBD2 (5 bases each). V lost 4 bases and J 8 bases, leaving 6 bases between the germline ends. The CDR3 contains 11 residues. Germline V CDR1 and CDR2: ENHRY, SYGVKD.

Only a few counts were recorded for this clonotype. This chain connects TRBV7-9 to TRBJ2-1; TRBD2 agrees at 9 bases. J was trimmed by 5 bases and V by 2 bases; bases with no gene match: 10. Germline CDR1 is SEHNR and CDR2 is FQNEAQ (reference sequence). The length of the CDR3 is 17 residues. The CDR3, as DNA: TGTGCCAGCAGCTTACGGGATAGCGGGAGAGAAAACAATGAGCAGTTCTTC. This gives the protein CASSLRDSGRENNEQFF.

This chain connects TRBV28 to TRBJ2-5; 8 nucleotides agree with TRBD2. Germline lookup yields CDR1 MDHEN and CDR2 SYDVKM. V lost 1 base and J lost 6; bases outside the gene matches: 7. The CDR3 runs 15 residues. CDR3 nucleotides: TGTGCCAGCAGTTTATTACAGCGGGGGCAAAAGACCCAGTACTTC. It codes for CASSLLQRGQKTQYF.

This clonotype was observed many times. Because it lacks the conserved phenylalanine or tryptophan at the end, this CDR3 is likely a read error. The CDR3 loop is CASRSRDQPQHL. The DNA for the CDR3 is TGTGCCAGCAGATCCCGGGATCAGCCCCAGCATCTT. The chain employs TRBV12-3 or TRBV12-4 and TRBJ1-5; D is uncertain. V was pared by 6 bases and J by 5 bases, with 8 bases between. CDR3 length: 12 residues.

The table lists this clonotype with a few counts. The rearrangement uses TRBV7-6 and TRBJ2-7, with 10 bases identical to TRBD1. V trimming: 4 bases; J trimming: 6 bases; junction bases outside the gene matches: 3. This CDR3 spans 13 amino acids. Germline V gene data show CDR1 as SGHVS and CDR2 as FNYEAQ. The chain's CDR3 is CASSSGQGFEQYF. CDR3 in DNA: TGTGCCAGCAGCTCGGGACAGGGGTTCGAGCAGTACTTC.

This chain connects TRBV3-2 to TRBJ2-1; the table's D call of TRBD2 was not tested on the DNA. TRBV3-2 is a listed pseudogene. The CDR3 is made up of 17 amino acids. The CDR3 spells CASSSAGGLAVYNEQFF. Here the CDR3 DNA reads TGTGCCAGCAGCTCAGCGGGGGGCCTAGCGGTCTACAATGAGCAGTTCTTC.